Listed below are T cell receptor beta chains from one sample, sequenced in a study of blood T cells in healthy people across ages. TCRdb reanalysed the 5' RACE reads using MiXCR and keeps one entry per CDR3 protein. The data show 650,000 to 700,000 distinct CDR3 sequences, with over 40% seen just once and roughly 13% held by the top ten. The material sequenced was blood. The origin of the receptors is a woman aged 80 or older in good health. Each CDR3 is given with its conserved first and last residue. The D gene is left open where the match is weak. Clone size, where shown, is once, few, many, or a class for clones that have expanded.

TRBJ2-3	TRBV10-3	-	TRBD2	15	CAISEGLANTDTQYF	TGTGCCATCAGTGAGGGACTAGCCAACACAGATACGCAGTATTTT
TRBJ2-3	TRBV5-1	few	TRBD2	17	CASTPTSGSSSTDTQYF	TGCGCCAGCACCCCGACTAGCGGGAGTTCAAGCACAGATACGCAGTATTTT
TRBJ1-5	TRBV14	-	-	13	CASSQGWRQPQHF	TGTGCCAGCAGCCAAGGATGGAGGCAGCCCCAGCATTTT
TRBJ2-1	TRBV25-1	-	-	14	CASSDGGLYNEQFF	TGTGCCAGCAGTGACGGGGGGCTGTACAATGAGCAGTTCTTC
TRBJ2-1	TRBV5-6	many	TRBD2	14	CASRLSGGNNEQFF	TGTGCCAGCCGCCTGAGCGGGGGGAATAATGAGCAGTTCTTC
TRBJ2-1	TRBV6-4	-	-	17	CASSETAMRGPNNGQFF	TGTGCCAGCAGTGAGACTGCCATGCGGGGGCCCAACAATGGGCAGTTCTTC
TRBJ2-7	TRBV3-1	many	TRBD2	14	CASSRSSGGYEQYF	TGTGCCAGCAGCCGTTCTAGCGGGGGATACGAGCAGTACTTC
TRBJ2-7	TRBV15	-	-	13	CATRTADIDEQYF	TGTGCCACCAGGACGGCGGACATCGACGAGCAGTACTTC
TRBJ2-5	TRBV7-2	few	TRBD1	14	CASTGDRGRETQYF	TGTGCCAGCACCGGGGACAGGGGACGGGAGACCCAGTACTTC
TRBJ1-5	TRBV29-1	many	TRBD1	14	CSVQTGDRTQPQHF	TGCAGCGTGCAAACGGGGGACAGGACTCAGCCCCAGCATTTT
TRBJ1-2	TRBV7-2	many	-	20	CASSLESGGHSRRRSYGYTF	TGTGCCAGCAGCTTAGAATCCGGGGGGCACTCCCGTCGAAGGAGCTATGGCTACACCTTC
TRBJ1-1	TRBV29-1	-	TRBD1	16	CSVAPRQGRVITEAFF	TGCAGCGTCGCCCCTAGACAGGGCCGGGTCATCACTGAAGCTTTCTTT
TRBJ2-2	TRBV27	-	TRBD2	17	CATQKASGRGRTGELFF	TGTGCCACACAGAAGGCTAGCGGGAGGGGGCGCACCGGGGAGCTGTTTTTT
TRBJ2-3	TRBV6-2/TRBV6-3	-	-	15	CASSYEEGPTDTQYF	TGTGCCAGCAGTTACGAGGAGGGGCCCACAGATACGCAGTATTTT